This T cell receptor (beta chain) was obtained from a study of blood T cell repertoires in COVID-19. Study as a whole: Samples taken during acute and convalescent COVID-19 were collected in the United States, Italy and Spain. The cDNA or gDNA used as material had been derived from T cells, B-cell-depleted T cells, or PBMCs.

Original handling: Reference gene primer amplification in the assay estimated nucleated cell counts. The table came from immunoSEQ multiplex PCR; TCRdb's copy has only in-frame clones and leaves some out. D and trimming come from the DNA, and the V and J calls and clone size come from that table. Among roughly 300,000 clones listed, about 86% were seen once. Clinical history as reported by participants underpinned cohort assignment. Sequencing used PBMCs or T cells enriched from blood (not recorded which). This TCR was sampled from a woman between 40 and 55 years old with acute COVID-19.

The CDR3 loop reads CASSGPGSLGAGDTQYF. The DNA for the CDR3 is TGTGCCAGCAGCGGCCCCGGGAGTTTGGGAGCCGGAGATACGCAGTATTTT. The chain employs TRBV9 and TRBJ2-3; D might be TRBD2 (6 bases). The CDR3 has 17 residues. The V end was cut by 3 bases, the J end by 5 bases, with 22 bases between. Germline CDR1 is SGDLS and CDR2 is YYNGEE.